One sample yielded the 14 T cell receptor beta chains listed below, sequenced in a study of CD8+CD57+ T cells in acquired aplastic anemia. Template material for TCR beta VDJ and CDR3 profiling consisted of genomic DNA. Each CDR3 protein gets one entry after TCRdb re-called the reads with MiXCR. The sample contains hundreds of thousands of distinct CDR3 sequences, approximately 70% of which appear only once. Material: sorted CD4+, CD8+, or CD8+CD57+ T cells (not recorded which) from PBMCs. The source of these receptors is a human donor in good health, serving as a control.

The CDR3 DNA is TGTGCCAGCAGCCCTGCGGGGACAGGGAACTATGGCTACACCTTC. This sequence encodes CASSPAGTGNYGYTF. The rearrangement uses TRBV5-5 and TRBJ1-2; 9 nucleotides agree with TRBD1. Trimming took 4 bases from V and 2 from J; bases not matched to a gene: 6. The CDR3 is 15 residues long. CDR1 is SGHKS, CDR2 YYEKEE, per germline (reference sequence).

The rearrangement joins TRBV29-1 to TRBJ1-1, with D possibly TRBD1 on 5 matching bases. Germline V gene data show CDR1 as SQVTM and CDR2 as ANQGSEA. Trimming stripped 1 base from V and 5 bases from J, with 11 bases between. This CDR3 is 13 amino acids long. CDR3 sequence: CSVEGGARTEAFF. DNA for the CDR3: TGCAGCGTTGAAGGCGGGGCAAGGACTGAAGCTTTCTTT.

This clonotype was seen many times. The chain recombines TRBV2 with TRBJ1-2, with D possibly matching TRBD1 (6 bases). CDR1 is SNHLY, CDR2 FYNNEI, per germline. The germline V and J ends were trimmed by 8 bases and 1 base, with 14 bases remaining between them. The length of the CDR3 is 14 residues. CDR3 loop: CASGRQARNYGYTF. The CDR3 DNA follows: TGTGCCAGCGGGAGACAGGCCCGTAACTATGGCTACACCTTC.

Concerning this clonotype itself: The DNA is omitted, as the CDR3 cannot be located on it reliably, and the CDR3 follows TCRdb's listing. The V gene is TRBV9, the J gene TRBJ2-1. The CDR3 extends over 13 residues, inclusive of both ends. Germline CDR1 SGDLS, CDR2 YYNGEE. This chain's CDR3 is CASSLWLREQFFF.

Only a few counts were recorded for this clonotype. The gene calls are TRBV5-1 and TRBJ2-3, with D tentatively TRBD2 (5 bases). V was cut by 1 base and J by 9 bases, with 6 bases left in between. Germline CDR1 SGHRS, CDR2 YFSETQ. The CDR3 totals 11 residues. CDR3 in DNA: TGCGCCAGCAGCTTGCGAGGGACGCAGTATTTT. Its translation: CASSLRGTQYF.

This clonotype came up many times. V usage is TRBV4-3 and J usage is TRBJ1-2; D remains unclear. Germline CDR1 reads LGHNA; CDR2 reads YSLEER. The CDR3 totals 14 residues. Between the trimmed V and J ends, which lost 0 bases and 4 bases, there was a span of 9 bases. This CDR3 reads CASSQDSQSYGYTF. CDR3 in DNA: TGCGCCAGCAGCCAAGATTCACAGTCCTATGGCTACACCTTC.

The chain combines TRBV7-8 with TRBJ1-6, with a weak D call TRBD1 (5 bases). The CDR3 totals 15 residues. The V gene's germline CDR1 is SGHVS and CDR2 FQNEAQ. The ends were cut back, 2 bases at V and 8 bases at J, with 13 bases in the middle. CDR3 sequence: CASSLSGRVDSPLHF. In DNA, the CDR3 is TGTGCCAGCAGCTTATCTGGCAGGGTGGATTCACCCCTCCACTTT.

On this clonotype: A read error may explain this, as a much larger clone is one base away. The chain combines TRBV28 with TRBJ1-1; D unresolved. Germline CDR1 reads MDHEN; CDR2 reads SYDVKM. The CDR3 runs to 14 residues. Trimming pared 8 bases from V and 4 bases from J, leaving 17 bases between. The DNA of the CDR3 is TGTGCCAGCCTATCTGAGGCGCTGGGCACTGAAGCTTTCTTT. Translated, it gives CASLSEALGTEAFF.

V usage is TRBV11-2 and J usage is TRBJ1-5, with 8 bases fitting TRBD1. The CDR3 spans 15 residues. In germline, CDR1 is SGHAT, CDR2 FQNNGV. J was trimmed by 2 bases and V by 5 bases; bases with no gene match: 5. In DNA, the CDR3 is TGTGCCAGCAGCCCCCAACAGGGGGGCAATCAGCCCCAGCATTTT. Translating gives CASSPQQGGNQPQHF.

This clonotype was recorded many times. This chain joins TRBV10-3 and TRBJ2-4, with unresolved D. Trimming took 0 bases from V and 0 from J, leaving 9 bases between them. CDR1 ENHRY and CDR2 SYGVKD come from the germline V gene. The CDR3 consists of 16 residues. Here the CDR3 reads CAISESTVLAKNIQYF. As DNA, the CDR3 is TGTGCCATCAGTGAGTCGACCGTTCTAGCCAAAAACATTCAGTACTTC.

This chain connects TRBV5-5 to TRBJ2-5; D is perhaps TRBD1 or TRBD2 (5 bases each). Germline assignment: CDR1 SGHKS and CDR2 YYEKEE (reference sequence). Trimming pared 4 bases from V and 8 bases from J, leaving 9 bases between. The CDR3 has 11 residues. The CDR3 reads CASSAGATQYF. CDR3 nucleotides: TGTGCCAGCAGCGCCGGGGCAACCCAGTACTTC.

The genes are TRBV10-3 and TRBJ2-7, with D unresolved. V lost 3 bases and J lost 13, with 22 bases in between. The CDR3 consists of 14 residues. Germline CDR1 and CDR2: ENHRY and SYGVKD. The CDR3 loop is CAISDPASASEPYF. Written as DNA, the CDR3 is TGTGCCATCAGTGACCCGGCAAGCGCCTCTGAGCCCTACTTC.

This clonotype was picked up many times. The genes are TRBV5-1 and TRBJ2-1, with D possibly TRBD2 on 6 matching bases. Looked up from germline, CDR1 is SGHRS and CDR2 is YFSETQ. Trimming stripped 4 bases from V and 9 bases from J, with 14 bases between. The CDR3 has 13 amino acids. CDR3 in amino acids: CASSPGVGGEQFF. In DNA form, the CDR3 reads TGCGCCAGCAGCCCCGGGGTGGGGGGTGAGCAGTTCTTC.

Points on this clonotype: This may arise from a read error, as a much more abundant clone is one base away. This sequence joins TRBV5-6 and TRBJ2-3; 10 bases align to TRBD2. Unmatched junction bases numbered 5, after V lost 1 base and J lost 0 bases. CDR3 size: 17 residues. Germline loops: CDR1 SGHDT, CDR2 YYEEEE. CDR3 loop: CASSLRIAGGSTDTQYF. CDR3 coding DNA: TGTGCCAGCAGCTTGAGGATAGCGGGGGGTAGCACAGATACGCAGTATTTT.